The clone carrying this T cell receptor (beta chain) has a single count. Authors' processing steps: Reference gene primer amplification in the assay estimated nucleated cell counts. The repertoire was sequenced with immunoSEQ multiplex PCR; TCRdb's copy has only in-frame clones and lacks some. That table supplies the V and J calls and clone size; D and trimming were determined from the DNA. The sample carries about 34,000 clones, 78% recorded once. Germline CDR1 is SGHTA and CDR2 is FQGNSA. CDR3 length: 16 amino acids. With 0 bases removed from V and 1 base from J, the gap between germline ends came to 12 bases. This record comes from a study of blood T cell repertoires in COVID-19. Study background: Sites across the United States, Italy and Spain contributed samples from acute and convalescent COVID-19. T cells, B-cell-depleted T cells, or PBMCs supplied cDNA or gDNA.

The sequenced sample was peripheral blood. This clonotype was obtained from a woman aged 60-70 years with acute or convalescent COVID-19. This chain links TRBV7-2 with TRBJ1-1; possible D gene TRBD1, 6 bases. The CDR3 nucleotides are TGTGCCAGCAGCTTAGCGCTGGGACACCCGAACACTGAAGCTTTCTTT. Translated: CASSLALGHPNTEAFF.